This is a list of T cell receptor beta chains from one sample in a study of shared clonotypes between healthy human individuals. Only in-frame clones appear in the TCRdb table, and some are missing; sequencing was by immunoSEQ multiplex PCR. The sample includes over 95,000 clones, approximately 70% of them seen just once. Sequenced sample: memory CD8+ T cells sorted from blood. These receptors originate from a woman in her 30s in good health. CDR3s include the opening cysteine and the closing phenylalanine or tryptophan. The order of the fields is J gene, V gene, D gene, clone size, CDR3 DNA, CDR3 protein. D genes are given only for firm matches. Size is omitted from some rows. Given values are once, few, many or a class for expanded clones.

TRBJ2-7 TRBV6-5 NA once TGTGCCAGCAGTGCCACGGCCCTCGGCCTCTACGAGCAGTACTTC CASSATALGLYEQYF
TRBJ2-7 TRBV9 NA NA TGTGCCAGCAGCGTAGCTACCGCCAGCGAGCAGTACTTC CASSVATASEQYF
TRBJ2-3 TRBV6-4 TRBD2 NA TGTGCCAGCAGTCGACTAGCGGGGGGGACAGATACGCAGTATTTT CASSRLAGGTDTQYF
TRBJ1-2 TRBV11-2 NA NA TGTGCCAGCAGCTTCGGGACATCCTTTGGTGGCTACACCTTC CASSFGTSFGGYTF
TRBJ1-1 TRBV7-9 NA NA TGTGCCAGCAGCCCCAGTAACTTGGCTTTCTTT CASSPSNLAFF
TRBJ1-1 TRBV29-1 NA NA TGCAGCGTTGAGGGAGACGCTGAAGCTTTCTTT CSVEGDAEAFF
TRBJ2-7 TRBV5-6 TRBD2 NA TGTGCCAGCAGCCCAAGTTTGGCGGGAGGGCCAGAGTACGAGCAGTACTTC CASSPSLAGGPEYEQYF
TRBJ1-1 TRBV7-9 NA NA TGTGCCAGCAGCTTACAGGGGCTCGTAAGTGAAGCTTTCTTT CASSLQGLVSEAFF
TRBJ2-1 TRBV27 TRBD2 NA TGTGCCAGCAGTCCCGGGACTAGCGGGAGGAATGAGCAGTTCTTC CASSPGTSGRNEQFF
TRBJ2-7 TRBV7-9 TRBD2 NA TGTGCCAGCAGCTCCTCGCGGGAGGGATCCTACGAGCAGTACTTC CASSSSREGSYEQYF
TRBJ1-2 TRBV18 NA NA TGTGCCAGCACCCCGGATGACAGAACAACCTTC CASTPDDRTTF
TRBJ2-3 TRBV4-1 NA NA TGCGCAGGGGCCCCCCGACTTACAGATACGCAGTATTTT CAGAPRLTDTQYF
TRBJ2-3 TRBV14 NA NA TGTGCTTCGGCGAGGGGATCCATCTTTACAGATACGCAGTATTTT CASARGSIFTDTQYF
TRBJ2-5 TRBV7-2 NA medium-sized TGTGCCAGCAGCTCCAGAAGCGGCCTGGAGACCCAGTACTTC CASSSRSGLETQYF
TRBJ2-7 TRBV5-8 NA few TGTGCCAGCAGCTCCAGACTAGAAGGCTCCTACGAGCAGTACTTC CASSSRLEGSYEQYF
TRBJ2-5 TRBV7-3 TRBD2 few TGTGCCAGCAGCCGGACTAGCGGACACCAAGAGACCCAGTACTTC CASSRTSGHQETQYF
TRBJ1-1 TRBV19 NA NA TGTGCCAGTAGTATTGAGGGGACTGAAGCTTTCTTT CASSIEGTEAFF
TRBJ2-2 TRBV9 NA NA TGTGCCAGCAGCGTAAGGGGGGCGGGATTCACCGGGGAGCTGTTTTTT CASSVRGAGFTGELFF
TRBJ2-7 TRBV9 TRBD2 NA TGTGCCAGCTCCCCGGGAGGTCCCTACGAGCAGTACTTC CASSPGGPYEQYF
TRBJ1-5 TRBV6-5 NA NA TGTGCCAGCAGTTATTCTGGAACTCAGCCCCAGCATTTT CASSYSGTQPQHF
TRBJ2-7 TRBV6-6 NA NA TGTGCCAGCAGTCCTGAGCCCTACGAGCAGTACTTC CASSPEPYEQYF
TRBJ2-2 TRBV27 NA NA TGTGCCAGCAGGCCCGACTTATCCACCGGGGAGCTGTTTTTT CASRPDLSTGELFF
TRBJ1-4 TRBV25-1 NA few TGTGCCAGCAGTGATCCAAACAGGGTTGGAAATGAAAAACTGTTTTTT CASSDPNRVGNEKLFF
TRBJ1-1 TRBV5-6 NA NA TGTGCCAGCAGTAAGGGCTTGTCGTCTGAAGCTTTCTTT CASSKGLSSEAFF
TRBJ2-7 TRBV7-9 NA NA TGTGCCAGCAGCTTTTCTGACGAGCAGTACTTC CASSFSDEQYF
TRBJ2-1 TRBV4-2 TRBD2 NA TGTGCCAGCAGCCCCATAGCGGGAAGGGTTAATGAGCAGTTCTTC CASSPIAGRVNEQFF
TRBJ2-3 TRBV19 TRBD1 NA TGTGCCAGTATTGAGACAGGGGGAGCAGATACGCAGTATTTT CASIETGGADTQYF
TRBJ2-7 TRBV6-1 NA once TGTGCCAGCAGTGGTCTTGGAAGGGCGTACGAGCAGTACTTC CASSGLGRAYEQYF
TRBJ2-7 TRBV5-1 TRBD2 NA TGCGCCAGCACCCTAGGATTGAGCGGGAGTTACGAGCAGTACTTC CASTLGLSGSYEQYF
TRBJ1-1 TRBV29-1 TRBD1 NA TGCAGCGTGGGGTTTGGGACAGGGAGCGGGAGTGGGGCTTTCTTT CSVGFGTGSGSGAFF
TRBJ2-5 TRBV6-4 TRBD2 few TGTGCCAGCAGTGAGATGGCGGGAGGGCCAGAGGAGACCCAGTACTTC CASSEMAGGPEETQYF
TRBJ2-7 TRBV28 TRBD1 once TGTGCCAGCAGTTTCCCGGGACAGGGTTACGAGCAGTACTTC CASSFPGQGYEQYF
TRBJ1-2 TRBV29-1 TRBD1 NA TGCAGCGTTTCCCGACTGACAGGGGGCGCGGACGGCTACACCTTC CSVSRLTGGADGYTF
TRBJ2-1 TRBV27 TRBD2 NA TGTGCCAGCAGTGCAAACCTACTAGCGGGAGTTAATGAGCAGTTCTTC CASSANLLAGVNEQFF
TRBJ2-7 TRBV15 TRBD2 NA TGTGCCACCAGCCTGGGACTAGCGGGAGCCTACGAGCAGTACTTC CATSLGLAGAYEQYF
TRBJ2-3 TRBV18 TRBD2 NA TGTGCCAGCTCGCTAGCGGGAGTGGGGGATACGCAGTATTTT CASSLAGVGDTQYF
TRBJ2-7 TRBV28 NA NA TGTGCCAGCGTCCCGCTGGGAGTTGCCTACGAGCAGTACTTC CASVPLGVAYEQYF
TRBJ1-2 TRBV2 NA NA TGTGCCAGCAGTGAGGCGGGGGGCGTAGCGGGTGGCTACACCTTC CASSEAGGVAGGYTF
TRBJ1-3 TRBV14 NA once TGTGCCAGCAGCCAATACAGACCCGTAAAATCTGGAAACACCATATATTTT CASSQYRPVKSGNTIYF
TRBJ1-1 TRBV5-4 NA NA TGTGCCAGCAGCTTGGCCGGGGCAGTGTCAGAAGCTTTCTTT CASSLAGAVSEAFF
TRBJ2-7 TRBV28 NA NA TGTGCCAGCAGTTTTGGCCGACGGAGGGCCTACGAGCAGTACTTC CASSFGRRRAYEQYF
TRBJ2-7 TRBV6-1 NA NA TGTGCCAGCAGCGAAAAAAGGAGACTAACGAGGGAGCAGTACTTC CASSEKRRLTREQYF
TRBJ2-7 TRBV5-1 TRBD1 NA TGCGCCAGCAGCTTGGTCCAGGGGGACTACGAGCAGTACTTC CASSLVQGDYEQYF
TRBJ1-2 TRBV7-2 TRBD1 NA TGTGCCAGCAGCTTGCCGGGACAGGGAAACTATGGCTACACCTTC CASSLPGQGNYGYTF
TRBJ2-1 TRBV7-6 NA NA TGTGCCAGCAGCTTAGCGGTAGCGGCGAGCTCCTACAATGAGCAGTTCTTC CASSLAVAASSYNEQFF
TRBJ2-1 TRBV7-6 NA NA TGTGCCAGCGGGACGGATTTCAATGAGCAGTTCTTC CASGTDFNEQFF
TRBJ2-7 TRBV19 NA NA TGTGCCAGTAGTACCCGGTTCGGGGACACATCCTACGAGCAGTACTTC CASSTRFGDTSYEQYF
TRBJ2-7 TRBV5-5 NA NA TGTGCCAGCAGCCCCGGGACAAATCTCTACGAGCAGTACTTC CASSPGTNLYEQYF
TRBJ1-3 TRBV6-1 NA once TGTGCCAGCGCTCCGGCGGGGAGCTCTGGAAACACCATATATTTT CASAPAGSSGNTIYF
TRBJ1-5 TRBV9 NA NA TGTGCCAGCAGCGTAGCTTGGGGTAATCAGCCCCAGCATTTT CASSVAWGNQPQHF